This is a list of T cell receptor beta chains from one sample in a study of graft-versus-host responses after intestinal transplantation. This table comes from immunoSEQ multiplex PCR, and its TCRdb copy is limited to in-frame clones, with some not included. In the table there are around 13,000 clones, 74% of which are singletons. The sequences come from ileum tissue, collected 16 days after intestinal transplant. The origin of the receptors is a human patient who received an intestinal transplant, so some T cells may come from the graft donor. CDR3s include the opening cysteine and the closing phenylalanine or tryptophan. Fields, in order: clone size, V gene, D gene, J gene, CDR3 DNA, CDR3 protein. A D gene is named only where the DNA matches it firmly. Size is stated for part of the rows, as once, few or many counts, or as a class when the clone is expanded.

>.|TRBV29-1|.|TRBJ1-1
TGCAGCCACGAGGGGAACACTGAAGCTTTCTTT
CSHEGNTEAFF
>.|TRBV11-1|.|TRBJ1-2
TGTGCCAGCAGCCCACTACAGGAGACGCCCTATGGCTACACCTTC
CASSPLQETPYGYTF
>.|TRBV7-2|.|TRBJ2-1
TGTGCCAGCAGCTTAGCTCGGGACAATGAGCAGTTCTTC
CASSLARDNEQFF
>.|TRBV28|TRBD2|TRBJ2-1
TGTGCCAGCAGTCTCGCCCGTAGCGGGAGTCTCGCCTACAATGAGCAGTTCTTC
CASSLARSGSLAYNEQFF
>.|TRBV7-9|TRBD1|TRBJ1-2
TGTGCCAGCAGCTTAGGGACAGGGGGCAACTATGGCTACACCTTC
CASSLGTGGNYGYTF
>.|TRBV6-6|.|TRBJ1-1
TGTGCCAGCAGCGGCGGTTGGAACACTGAAGCTTTCTTT
CASSGGWNTEAFF
>.|TRBV29-1|.|TRBJ1-1
TGCAGCGTTGAAGATTTTTTACTGGTGGTCGACAGCCTCAAATCCGCCCCTAACACTGAAGCTTTCTTT
CSVEDFLLVVDSLKSAPNTEAFF
>.|TRBV5-8|TRBD1|TRBJ2-7
TGTGCCAGCAGCTTTAGACAGGGCCTCGAGCAGTACTTC
CASSFRQGLEQYF
>.|TRBV7-6|.|TRBJ2-7
TGTGCCAGCAGCCCGGACACCGGCTACGAGCAGTACTTC
CASSPDTGYEQYF
>.|TRBV11-2|TRBD1|TRBJ2-7
TGTGCCAGCAGCTTGGACAGGGGCCCCGAGCAGTACTTC
CASSLDRGPEQYF
>.|TRBV9|TRBD1|TRBJ2-2
TGTGCCAGCAGCACTCGGACAGGGTCCGGGGAGCTGTTTTTT
CASSTRTGSGELFF
>once|TRBV7-2|TRBD1|TRBJ1-2
TGTGCCAGCAGCTTCCGTGGGCAGGGGGGAGGCTACACCTTC
CASSFRGQGGGYTF
>.|TRBV5-1|.|TRBJ2-1
TGCGCCAGCAGCTTGCCGGCTAGTCCGAATGAGCAGTTCTTC
CASSLPASPNEQFF
>.|TRBV28|.|TRBJ1-3
TGTGCCAGCACCTTACCAGGGGCTGCGGGAAACACCATATATTTT
CASTLPGAAGNTIYF
>.|TRBV11-2|.|TRBJ1-1
TGTGCCAGCAGTTTTAGAAGGGTAGTTCGGGGTGTGAACACTGAAGCTTTCTTT
CASSFRRVVRGVNTEAFF
>.|TRBV6-1|TRBD1|TRBJ1-2
TGTGCCAGCAGTGAGGGGACAGGTCGTGGCTACACCTTC
CASSEGTGRGYTF
>.|TRBV5-1|TRBD1|TRBJ1-1
TGCGCCAGCAGCGCCGGGACAGGGGGAACTGAAGCTTTCTTT
CASSAGTGGTEAFF
>.|TRBV15|TRBD2|TRBJ2-2
TGTGCCACCAGCAGAGCACTAGCGGGAATTGGGAGCACCGGGGAGCTGTTTTTT
CATSRALAGIGSTGELFF
>.|TRBV27|TRBD2|TRBJ2-3
TGTGCCAGCAGTTTTGGTCTAGCGGGAGTCCTCCCTAATACGCAGTATTTT
CASSFGLAGVLPNTQYF
>.|TRBV4-1|.|TRBJ2-5
TGCGCCAGCAGCCCGGTCGGGGAGATTTCCCAGTACTTC
CASSPVGEISQYF
>.|TRBV15|TRBD1|TRBJ2-7
TGTGCCACCAGCCAAGGGACAGCCTCCTACGAGCAGTACTTC
CATSQGTASYEQYF
>few|TRBV4-3|.|TRBJ1-2
TGCGCCAGCAGCCAAGTTGCGGAGTACTATGGCTACACCTTC
CASSQVAEYYGYTF
>once|TRBV10-3|.|TRBJ1-2
TGTGCCATCAGTGAGAGAAGGGGTGAGAACTATGGCTACACCTTC
CAISERRGENYGYTF
>.|TRBV5-4|.|TRBJ2-5
TGTGCCAGCAGCCCTCTTCCAGGTCCCTGGGTAGAGACCCAGTACTTC
CASSPLPGPWVETQYF
>.|TRBV7-3|TRBD1|TRBJ1-1
TGTGCCAGCAGCTTACAGGGGGTGAACACTGAAGCTTTCTTT
CASSLQGVNTEAFF
>.|TRBV5-4|.|TRBJ2-5
TGTGCCAGCAGCTTGGCCCCGCGAGAGACCCAGTACTTC
CASSLAPRETQYF
>few|TRBV6-6|TRBD2|TRBJ2-5
TGTGCCAGCAGCCCGAGCGGGGTGGAGACCCAGTACTTC
CASSPSGVETQYF
>few|TRBV5-1|TRBD1|TRBJ2-2
TGCGCCAGCAGCTTCGACGGGACAGGCCTTACCGGGGAGCTGTTTTTT
CASSFDGTGLTGELFF
>.|TRBV19|TRBD2|TRBJ2-1
TGTGCCAGTAGTATAGTCCTACTAGCGGGAGATCGGTTGGGGTCCTACAATGAGCAGTTCTTC
CASSIVLLAGDRLGSYNEQFF
>once|TRBV18|.|TRBJ1-5
TGTGCCAGCTCTTCAGGATCCAATCAGCCCCAGCATTTT
CASSSGSNQPQHF
>.|TRBV27|TRBD2|TRBJ2-7
TGTGCCAGCAGGACCACCGGGACTAGCCCTTACGAGCAGTACTTC
CASRTTGTSPYEQYF
>few|TRBV5-1|.|TRBJ2-4
TGCGCCAGCAGCTTGGCGGGAGCCAAAAACATTCAGTACTTC
CASSLAGAKNIQYF
>few|TRBV5-1|.|TRBJ2-5
TGCGCCAGCAGCTTTACGACAGTACAAGAGACCCAGTACTTC
CASSFTTVQETQYF
>.|TRBV6-7|TRBD1|TRBJ2-5
TGTGCCAGCAGTCAAAGGACAGGCACATATGAGACCCAGTACTTC
CASSQRTGTYETQYF
>.|TRBV11-2|.|TRBJ1-2
TGTGCCAGCAGCAGGGCAGGGCGGTATGGCTACACCTTC
CASSRAGRYGYTF
>.|TRBV7-2|.|TRBJ1-2
TGTGCCAGCAGCTTGGACAGCCGGGGTTATGGCTACACCTTC
CASSLDSRGYGYTF
>.|TRBV28|TRBD1|TRBJ1-1
TGTGCCAGCAGGCCATGGACAGGCCCTGAAGCTTTCTTT
CASRPWTGPEAFF
>.|TRBV9|.|TRBJ1-2
TGTGCCAGCAGCTCCAAGACAGATAACTATGGCTACACCTTC
CASSSKTDNYGYTF
>.|TRBV4-2|TRBD1|TRBJ2-7
TGTGCCAGCAGCCAAGTACAGGGGGCTTACGAGCAGTACTTC
CASSQVQGAYEQYF
>.|TRBV12-5|.|TRBJ1-1
TGTGCTAGTGGCCTCCCTCTGAACACTGAAGCTTTCTTT
CASGLPLNTEAFF
>few|TRBV9|.|TRBJ2-7
TGTGCCAGCGGCCCCGGGTCAAACCTCTACGAGCAGTACTTC
CASGPGSNLYEQYF
>.|TRBV6-1|.|TRBJ1-5
TGTGCCAGCAGTGAAGTACCGGGGAATCAGCCCCAGCATTTT
CASSEVPGNQPQHF
>.|TRBV28|.|TRBJ2-1
TGTGCCAGCAGGCAAAGCCACAGCTACAATGAGCAGTTCTTC
CASRQSHSYNEQFF
>.|TRBV9|TRBD2|TRBJ2-1
TGTGCCAGCAGCGGGAATGGACTAGCGGCCTACAATGAGCAGTTCTTC
CASSGNGLAAYNEQFF
>few|TRBV4-3|.|TRBJ2-3
TGCGCCAGCAGCCAAGATCGGATTCAGGAGGGGTCAGATACGCAGTATTTT
CASSQDRIQEGSDTQYF
>.|TRBV5-1|.|TRBJ1-2
TGCGCCAGCAGCTCGAACACAGGGAACTATGGCTACACCTTC
CASSSNTGNYGYTF
>few|TRBV7-2|.|TRBJ1-1
TGTGCCAGCAGCTTAGCTTGGGGGGGCGGGGCTGAAGCTTTCTTT
CASSLAWGGGAEAFF